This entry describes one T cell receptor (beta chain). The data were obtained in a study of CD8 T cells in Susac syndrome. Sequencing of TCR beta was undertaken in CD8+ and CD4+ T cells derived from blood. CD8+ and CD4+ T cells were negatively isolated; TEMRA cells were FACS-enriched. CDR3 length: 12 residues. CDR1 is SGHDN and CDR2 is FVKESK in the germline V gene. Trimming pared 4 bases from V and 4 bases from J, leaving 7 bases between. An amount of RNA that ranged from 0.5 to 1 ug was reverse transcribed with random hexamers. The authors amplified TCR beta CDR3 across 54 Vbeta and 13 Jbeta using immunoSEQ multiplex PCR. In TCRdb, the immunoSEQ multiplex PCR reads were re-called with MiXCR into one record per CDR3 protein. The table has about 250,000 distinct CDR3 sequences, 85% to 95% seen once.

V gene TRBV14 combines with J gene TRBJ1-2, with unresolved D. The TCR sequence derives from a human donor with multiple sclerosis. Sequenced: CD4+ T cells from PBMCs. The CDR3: CASSPGTYGYTF. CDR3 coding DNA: TGTGCCAGCAGCCCAGGAACCTATGGCTACACCTTC.